This TCR beta chain came from a study of blood T cell repertoires in COVID-19. Across the whole study: Whether acute or convalescent, the COVID-19 samples came from the United States, Italy and Spain. Nucleic acid was either cDNA or gDNA, and it came from T cells, B-cell-depleted T cells, or PBMCs.

This clone was picked up a small number of times. With 3 bases removed from V and 9 bases from J, the gap between germline ends came to 15 bases. The CDR3 totals 14 residues. CDR1 and CDR2 (germline): MNHEY, SMNVEV (reference sequence). Original methodology: Nucleated cell counts were estimated from reference gene primer amplification. The assay was immunoSEQ multiplex PCR, and TCRdb's table has in-frame clones only and misses some. The D gene and trimming were derived from the DNA, and the V and J assignments and clone size from that table. The sample yields approximately 390,000 clones, 90% seen once.

The TCR comes from a young man with active or convalescent COVID-19. This chain uses TRBV27 with TRBJ2-1; tentatively, D is TRBD2 (6 bases). Sequencing was done on a sample of peripheral blood. The DNA for the CDR3 is TGTGCCAGCAGTTTCAGGGTCTCCGGGGGTGAGCAGTTCTTC. Translated, it gives CASSFRVSGGEQFF.